Below, 29 T cell receptor beta chains from the same sample are listed, as sequenced in a study of T cell repertoires in aging, cancer and after chemotherapy (dated by TCRdb to the late 2010s). The instrument given in TCRdb is Illumina MiSeq. Rearranged TRB sequences spanning V, D and J segments were amplified by multiplex touch-down PCR using a mixed TRB-A/B primer pool. In TCRdb, the public reads were trimmed at Q25 with fastp and aligned with MiXCR, with productive beta chains retained. Rows are unified per CDR3 protein, each entry keeping the most common DNA and genes. The table for this sample lists roughly 4,000 distinct CDR3 sequences; around two fifths of them were counted only once. More than 3% of the sample is held by the ten biggest clonotypes. Genomic DNA extracted from peripheral blood, rather than sorted cells or RNA, was used as the source for amplification of TCR beta rearrangements.

Source material: blood. Receptors originate from a human donor with a blood cancer.

Only a few counts were recorded for this clonotype. The rearrangement uses TRBV19 and TRBJ1-1, with D perhaps matching TRBD1 (5 bases). Trimming pared 2 bases from V and 1 base from J, leaving 5 bases between. The CDR3 is made up of 13 amino acids. Per the germline V gene, CDR1 is LNHDA and CDR2 is SQIVND (reference sequence). The chain's CDR3 is CASSIQGNTEAFF. The DNA for the CDR3 is TGTGCCAGTAGTATACAGGGGAACACTGAAGCTTTCTTT.

Notes on this clonotype: Its ends do not fully match the called genes, so a read error is possible. V and J are TRBV27 and TRBJ2-1; possible D gene TRBD2, 5 bases. CDR1 MNHEY and CDR2 SMNVEV come from the germline V gene (reference sequence). This CDR3 is 13 amino acids long. The CDR3 region has the DNA TGTTCCAGCAGTTTGTTCTCTGGACTTGAGCAGTTCTTC. As protein: CSSSLFSGLEQFF.

By frequency in the sample, this clonotype is medium-sized. This chain links TRBV5-5 with TRBJ2-2; D is undetermined. Trimming left V 2 bases short and J 4 bases short, with 9 bases between. Germline CDR1 reads SGHKS; CDR2 reads YYEKEE (reference sequence). The CDR3 has 14 residues. The CDR3 loop reads CASSLRSFTGELFF. In DNA, the CDR3 is TGTGCCAGCAGCTTACGGTCATTCACCGGGGAGCTGTTTTTT.

This clonotype was counted only a few times. The chain links TRBV7-6 to TRBJ1-3, with 8 bases matching TRBD1. Per germline, CDR1 SGHVS and CDR2 FNYEAQ. The junction had 8 bases not matched to a gene; V was cut back by 5 bases and J by 2 bases. The CDR3 contains 16 residues. This CDR3 reads CASSPRQGRTGNTIYF. The CDR3 nucleotides are TGTGCCAGCAGCCCTCGACAGGGGAGGACTGGAAACACCATATATTTT.

This clonotype was seen only a few times. The chain links TRBV19 to TRBJ1-2; D possibly corresponds to TRBD1 (5 bases). The germline gives CDR1 LNHDA, CDR2 SQIVND (reference sequence). The CDR3 totals 15 residues. V lost 4 bases to trimming and J lost 4 bases, with 16 bases between them. CDR3 in amino acids: CASSTDSGRSYGYTF. Here the CDR3 DNA reads TGTGCCAGTAGTACCGACTCGGGACGGAGCTATGGCTACACCTTC. The full variable domain, in which reference TRBV19 and TRBJ1-2 provide the parts outside the CDR3, is DGGITQSPKYLFRKEGQNVTLSCEQNLNHDAMYWYRQDPGQGLRLIYYSQIVNDFQKGDIAEGYSVSREKKESFPLTVTSAQKNPTAFYLCASSTDSGRSYGYTFGSGTRLTVV.

This clonotype showed up just a few times. This chain links TRBV15 with TRBJ2-4, with D perhaps TRBD1 (5 bases). V lost 0 bases and J lost 9, with 15 bases in between. The germline V gene has CDR1 LNHNV and CDR2 YYDKDF (reference sequence). CDR3 length: 15 amino acids. The CDR3, as DNA: TGTGCCACCAGCAGAGATCCGGGCAGGGAAGCCATTCAGTACTTC. Its translation: CATSRDPGREAIQYF.

This clonotype qualifies as medium-sized. CDR3 DNA sequence: TGTGCCAGCAGTTTAGGTCCACAAGAGACCCAGTACTTC. It yields the protein CASSLGPQETQYF. V usage is TRBV27 and J usage is TRBJ2-5; D is undetermined. In germline, CDR1 is MNHEY, CDR2 SMNVEV (reference sequence). This CDR3 spans 13 amino acids. V was shortened by 2 bases and J by 2 bases, with 6 bases between the two germline ends.

The V gene is TRBV12-3 or TRBV12-4, the J gene TRBJ2-5; D uncertain. CDR3 length: 13 residues. Trimming took off 3 bases at V and 4 bases at J, with 9 bases between the two ends. The CDR3 is CASSFAPRETQYF. CDR3 nucleotide sequence: TGTGCCAGCAGTTTCGCGCCTCGAGAGACCCAGTACTTC.

The rearrangement joins TRBV6-1 to TRBJ1-1; 9 nucleotides line up with TRBD1. This CDR3 spans 17 amino acids. The V and J ends lost 6 bases and 1 base, in that order; junction bases with no gene match: 12. Germline assignment: CDR1 MNHNS and CDR2 SASEGT. As DNA, the CDR3 is TGTGCCAGCAGCGACCCGGGACAGGGATGGGGGAACACTGAAGCTTTCTTT. Translated: CASSDPGQGWGNTEAFF.

The chain joins TRBV6-5 to TRBJ2-7; 7 bases map to TRBD2. CDR1 and CDR2 (germline): MNHEY, SVGAGI. The V gene end was trimmed by 4 bases and the J gene end by 1 base; junction bases not matched to a gene: 4. The length of the CDR3 is 14 residues. The CDR3 region is CASSSSGLSYEQYF. CDR3 DNA: TGTGCCAGCAGTTCTAGCGGCCTATCCTACGAGCAGTACTTC.

This clonotype appeared a few times. This chain links TRBV12-3 or TRBV12-4 with TRBJ2-5; weak D call: TRBD1 (6 bases). The CDR3 is made up of 14 amino acids. V was pared by 5 bases and J by 3 bases, with 13 bases between. CDR3 DNA sequence: TGTGCCAGCAGTCTAACAGGGATGGAAGAGACCCAGTACTTC. This codes for CASSLTGMEETQYF.

By proportion, this clonotype is large. The chain joins TRBV29-1 to TRBJ2-1; 7 positions match TRBD1. Germline lookup yields CDR1 SQVTM and CDR2 ANQGSEA. V shed 6 bases, J shed 0 bases, and the junction held 5 bases outside the gene matches. The CDR3 totals 14 residues. CDR3 nucleotide sequence: TGCAGCGTCCCGACAGGGTTCTCCTACAATGAGCAGTTCTTC. This encodes CSVPTGFSYNEQFF.

CDR3 protein: CASSLAGNIQYF. The CDR3 DNA reads TGTGCCAGCAGCTTGGCCGGAAACATTCAGTACTTC. The rearrangement links TRBV5-6 to TRBJ2-4; D remains unclear. V lost 0 bases and J 6 bases, leaving 4 bases between the germline ends. The CDR3 is 12 amino acids. Germline V gives CDR1 SGHDT, CDR2 YYEEEE.

This clonotype has more than one count but fewer than ten. V usage is TRBV24-1 and J usage is TRBJ2-3; D ambiguous. The germline gives CDR1 KGHDR, CDR2 SFDVKD. This CDR3 has 15 residues. Trimming pared 0 bases from V and 0 bases from J, leaving 6 bases between. CDR3 nucleotide sequence: TGTGCCACCAGTGATTTGTGGGATAGCACAGATACGCAGTATTTT. It translates to CATSDLWDSTDTQYF.

The J gene is TRBJ2-1, the V gene TRBV6-5, with unresolved D. V was shortened by 2 bases and J by 0 bases, with 8 bases between the two germline ends. This CDR3 region has 15 residues. Germline V gives CDR1 MNHEY, CDR2 SVGAGI. CDR3: CASSYRRSSYNEQFF. The CDR3 nucleotides read TGTGCCAGCAGTTACCGTAGGAGCTCCTACAATGAGCAGTTCTTC.

The rearrangement joins TRBV6-1 to TRBJ2-2; 14 nucleotides match TRBD2. Germline values: CDR1 MNHNS, CDR2 SASEGT. The J segment lost 8 bases and the V segment lost 5 bases, leaving 7 bases of the junction unmatched. CDR3 length equals 16 residues. CDR3 DNA sequence: TGTGCCAGCAGTCTAGGGACTAGCGGGAGATGGGGGGAGCTGTTTTTT. As protein: CASSLGTSGRWGELFF.

In its sample, this clonotype is medium-sized (0.01 to 0.1%). The rearrangement uses TRBV12-3 or TRBV12-4 and TRBJ2-2; D uncertain. The CDR3 loop spans 12 amino acids. V lost 3 bases to trimming and J lost 6 bases, with 5 bases between them. The CDR3 reads CASSFPAGELFF. As DNA, the CDR3 is TGTGCCAGCAGTTTTCCGGCCGGGGAGCTGTTTTTT.

This clonotype counts as medium-sized. The genes are TRBV19 and TRBJ1-6, with 12 bases lining up with TRBD1. Germline loops: CDR1 LNHDA, CDR2 SQIVND (reference sequence). The CDR3 extends over 14 amino acids. With 6 bases clipped from V and 9 bases from J, the junction kept 3 bases outside the gene matches. The DNA of the CDR3 is TGTGCCAGTAGGGGACAGGGGGCTACTTCACCCCTCCACTTT. This encodes CASRGQGATSPLHF.

The chain recombines TRBV5-8 with TRBJ2-1, with 9 bases that match TRBD2. The V and J ends lost 3 bases and 14 bases, in that order; junction bases with no gene match: 12. Germline values: CDR1 SGHTS, CDR2 YDEGEE. The CDR3 length is 14 residues. The CDR3 loop is CASSYKGASGTEFF. The DNA of the CDR3 is TGTGCCAGCAGCTATAAGGGGGCTAGCGGGACGGAGTTCTTC.

The chain recombines TRBV5-1 with TRBJ2-1; TRBD1 is a possible D gene (6 bases). The CDR3 is 17 amino acids. V lost 1 base, J lost 4 bases, and 18 bases lay in between. Germline V gene data show CDR1 as SGHRS and CDR2 as YFSETQ. DNA of the CDR3: TGCGCCAGCAGCTTGCCAGGGGTAGGTTGGGCGTACAATGAGCAGTTCTTC. It yields the protein CASSLPGVGWAYNEQFF.

The gene calls are TRBV30 and TRBJ2-7; 10 bases map to TRBD2. V shed 3 bases and J 1 base; nucleotides not matched to a gene: 12. The CDR3 has 17 amino acids. Germline loops: CDR1 GTSNPN, CDR2 SVGIG (reference sequence). The CDR3 is CAWSVNSGRPSSYEQYF. CDR3 DNA sequence: TGTGCCTGGAGCGTAAATAGCGGGAGGCCATCTTCCTACGAGCAGTACTTC. Together with reference TRBV30 and TRBJ2-7, the CDR3 gives the full variable domain: SQTIHQWPATLVQPVGSPLSLECTVEGTSNPNLYWYRQAAGRGLQLLFYSVGIGQISSEVPQNLSASRPQDRQFILSSKKLLLSDSGFYLCAWSVNSGRPSSYEQYFGPGTRLTVT.

This chain joins TRBV24-1 and TRBJ2-5; D is unresolved. The germline gives CDR1 KGHDR, CDR2 SFDVKD. The germline V and J ends were trimmed by 6 bases and 1 base, with 11 bases remaining between them. This CDR3 contains 14 residues. The CDR3, as DNA: TGTGCCACCAGTCCATCTCGGAGCCAAGAGACCCAGTACTTC. Amino acid sequence: CATSPSRSQETQYF.

V and J are TRBV18 and TRBJ2-1; TRBD2 might be the D (6 bases). Per germline, CDR1 KGHSH and CDR2 LQKENI. Trimming took 0 bases from V and 2 from J, leaving 8 bases between them. The CDR3 has 15 residues. CDR3 protein: CASSPPWTTYNEQFF. DNA of the CDR3: TGTGCCAGCTCACCACCCTGGACTACCTACAATGAGCAGTTCTTC. The whole variable domain, filled in from reference TRBV18 and TRBJ2-1, reads NAGVMQNPRHLVRRRGQEARLRCSPMKGHSHVYWYRQLPEEGLKFMVYLQKENIIDESGMPKERFSAEFPKEGPSILRIQQVVRGDSAAYFCASSPPWTTYNEQFFGPGTRLTVL.

This clonotype was seen more than once but under ten times. The chain is built from TRBV6-5 and TRBJ1-1; D might be TRBD1 (5 bases). The V and J ends lost 5 bases and 1 base respectively, with 11 bases between them. The CDR3 spans 14 residues. Germline loops: CDR1 MNHEY, CDR2 SVGAGI. Written as DNA, the CDR3 is TGTGCCAGCAGTCCGGGACGGCGGAACACTGAAGCTTTCTTT. As protein: CASSPGRRNTEAFF.

The gene calls are TRBV6-4 and TRBJ1-2; TRBD1 is a possible D gene (5 bases). Germline lookup yields CDR1 MRHNA and CDR2 SNTAGT. This CDR3 region has 13 residues. V was shortened by 6 bases and J by 2 bases, with 10 bases between the two germline ends. CDR3 nucleotides: TGTGCCAGCAGCCCTGGGGCGAACTATGGCTACACCTTC. Protein: CASSPGANYGYTF.

With respect to this clonotype: One end of the junction does not line up with germline, which may come from a read error. J is TRBJ2-3 and V is TRBV12-3 or TRBV12-4; TRBD1 matches at 10 bases. The CDR3 consists of 14 residues. DNA of the CDR3: TGTGCCAGCAGGACAGGGGGCGGCACAGATACGCATTATTTT. It codes for CASRTGGGTDTHYF.

This sequence joins TRBV30 and TRBJ1-1; 8 nucleotides agree with TRBD1. The CDR3 has 11 amino acids. In germline, CDR1 is GTSNPN, CDR2 SVGIG (reference sequence). Trimming took 3 bases from V and 11 from J; bases not matched to a gene: 5. CDR3 sequence reads: CAWRRTGRAFF. In DNA form, the CDR3 reads TGTGCCTGGAGGAGGACAGGGCGGGCTTTCTTT.

This clonotype turned up a few times. CDR3 amino acids: CASSQDGGSGRFGDTQYF. CDR3 nucleotide sequence: TGTGCCAGCAGCCAGGACGGCGGTAGCGGGAGGTTTGGAGATACGCAGTATTTT. The rearrangement links TRBV9 to TRBJ2-3; 10 nucleotides line up with TRBD2. Germline V CDR1 and CDR2: SGDLS, YYNGEE. The ends lost 4 bases at V and 5 bases at J; junction bases unmatched: 16. The CDR3 loop spans 18 amino acids.

This chain connects TRBV11-1 to TRBJ2-1, with D uncertain. The V and J ends lost 2 bases and 0 bases respectively, with 11 bases between them. Looked up from germline, CDR1 is SGHAT and CDR2 is FQDESV (reference sequence). This CDR3 is 16 amino acids long. The CDR3 sequence is CASSLLERLSYNEQFF. The CDR3 bases are TGTGCCAGCAGCTTACTCGAGCGACTCTCCTACAATGAGCAGTTCTTC.